These 12 T cell receptor beta chains originate from one sample sequenced in a study of T cell repertoires in cytomegalovirus infection. TCRdb itself ran the reads through MiXCR, one entry per CDR3 protein. Counted here are more than 140,000 distinct CDR3 sequences, 5.5% to 8% occurring once; the ten biggest clones make up approximately 19%. The sample taken for sequencing was PBMCs. The receptor source for this set is a human donor in good health (CMV status not recorded). Some clones in this sample may be carry-over from other donors' samples.

This clonotype was observed a few times. This chain connects TRBV4-2 to TRBJ1-4; D remains unclear. The CDR3 loop spans 17 amino acids. Trimming took off 1 base at V and 6 bases at J, with 18 bases between the two ends. In germline, CDR1 is LGHNA, CDR2 YNFKEQ. The CDR3 loop reads CASSQVVSPDSYEKLFF. The DNA of the CDR3 is TGTGCCAGCAGCCAAGTCGTCTCCCCCGATTCATATGAAAAACTGTTTTTT.

In this sample, this clonotype turned up a few times. The chain links TRBV18 to TRBJ2-7, with D possibly TRBD1 on 6 matching bases. Germline V CDR1 and CDR2: KGHSH, LQKENI. The CDR3 contains 13 residues. Trimming cost V 5 bases and J 5 bases, with 13 bases left between them. The CDR3 sequence is CASSIRGGDEQYF. CDR3 in DNA: TGTGCCAGCTCAATCAGGGGTGGGGACGAGCAGTACTTC.

Many counts were recorded for this clonotype. The J gene is TRBJ2-2, the V gene TRBV7-2, with TRBD2 matching 8 bases. Germline V CDR1 and CDR2: SGHTA, FQGNSA. V trimming: 4 bases; J trimming: 3 bases; junction bases outside the gene matches: 7. The CDR3 totals 16 residues. Here the CDR3 DNA reads TGTGCCAGCAGCTCTACCGGGGGGGGGGACACCGGGGAGCTGTTTTTT. It specifies CASSSTGGGDTGELFF.

The V and J genes are TRBV15 and TRBJ1-2; D is unclear. V was pared by 1 base and J by 2 bases, with 8 bases between. The CDR3 consists of 14 residues. Germline lookup yields CDR1 LNHNV and CDR2 YYDKDF (reference sequence). The CDR3 coding sequence is TGTGCCACCAGCAGAGTGGAACAGAACTATGGCTACACCTTC. Residues: CATSRVEQNYGYTF.

This clonotype was observed many times. The chain has TRBV6-2 or TRBV6-3 and TRBJ1-1, with D unresolved. The V end lost 2 bases, the J end lost 0 bases, and 13 bases lay between the germline ends. The CDR3 length is 16 residues. Germline-derived CDR1 and CDR2 are MNHEY and SVGEGT. CDR3 region: CASSYLSGRLNTEAFF. The CDR3 DNA reads TGTGCCAGCAGTTACCTCTCCGGTAGGTTGAACACTGAAGCTTTCTTT.

Many counts were recorded for this clonotype. The V gene is TRBV28, the J gene TRBJ1-5; D possibly corresponds to TRBD1 (6 bases). Germline V gene sequence: CDR1 MDHEN, CDR2 SYDVKM. The V and J ends lost 2 bases and 6 bases respectively, with 11 bases between them. This CDR3 spans 14 amino acids. The CDR3 DNA is TGTGCCAGCAGTTTAATGGGGGCAGGTCAGCCCCAGCATTTT. It encodes CASSLMGAGQPQHF.

There are many counts of this clonotype. CDR3 sequence: CASSLDGGQGDTQYF. CDR3 coding DNA: TGTGCCAGCAGCTTAGACGGGGGGCAGGGAGATACGCAGTATTTT. The chain has TRBV7-2 and TRBJ2-3; tentative D call: TRBD2 (7 bases). The germline CDR1 and CDR2 sequences are SGHTA and FQGNSA. The CDR3 runs 15 residues. Trimming removed 1 base at V and 5 bases at J, with 13 bases between.

The table lists this clonotype with a few counts. This rearrangement joins TRBV28 to TRBJ1-1; 7 bases align to TRBD1. The CDR3 contains 14 residues. CDR1 is MDHEN and CDR2 is SYDVKM in the germline V gene. The V segment lost 6 bases and the J segment 5 bases; nucleotides outside the gene matches: 9. CDR3 protein: CASRIQGPWTEAFF. Here the CDR3 DNA reads TGTGCCAGCAGGATACAGGGGCCATGGACTGAAGCTTTCTTT.

Concerning this clonotype itself: This may be a read error: a much more frequent sequence differs by one nucleotide. The CDR3 DNA is TGTGCCAGCAGCACAGAGACAGTGACGGGGACCCAGCATTTT. Its translation is CASSTETVTGTQHF. The chain carries TRBV7-9 and TRBJ1-5, with D possibly matching TRBD1 (5 bases). V lost 5 bases and J lost 11, with 19 bases in between. Germline CDR1 is SEHNR and CDR2 is FQNEAQ (reference sequence). The CDR3 length is 14 residues.

This clonotype was observed a few times. The chain links TRBV10-2 to TRBJ1-1; D unclear. This CDR3 is 15 amino acids long. Germline loops: CDR1 WSHSY, CDR2 SAAADI. Trimming removed 2 bases from V and 3 bases from J, with 13 bases in between. The DNA for the CDR3 is TGCGCCAGCAGTGAGGCAGGCGCTGGGGACACTGAAGCTTTCTTT. As protein: CASSEAGAGDTEAFF.

On this clonotype: Germline and junction disagree at one end, which may indicate a read error. This chain connects TRBV7-3 to TRBJ2-5; perhaps D is TRBD1 or TRBD2 (6 bases each). The CDR3 covers 15 residues. Germline V CDR1 and CDR2: SGHTA, FQGTGA. The CDR3 region is CASSRRVGGQETKYF. The DNA for the CDR3 is TGTGCCAGCAGCCGGAGAGTCGGGGGACAAGAGACCAAGTACTTC.

This clonotype was detected only a few times. The V and J genes are TRBV29-1 and TRBJ1-1; the D gene is possibly TRBD1 (5 bases). Germline V lookup: CDR1 SQVTM, CDR2 ANQGSEA. V lost 6 bases to trimming and J lost 8 bases, with 10 bases between them. The CDR3 covers 10 residues. The CDR3 bases are TGCAGCGTCCGGGACGCCGAAGCTTTCTTT. Residues: CSVRDAEAFF. The variable domain in full, with the rest retrieved from reference TRBV29-1 and TRBJ1-1, is SAVISQKPSRDICQRGTSLTIQCQVDSQVTMMFWYRQQPGQSLTLIATANQGSEATYESGFVIDKFPISRPNLTFSTLTVSNMSPEDSSIYLCSVRDAEAFFGQGTRLTVV.